A single sample gave rise to the 24 T cell receptor beta chains below, sequenced in a study of blood T cell repertoires in COVID-19. The protocol was immunoSEQ multiplex PCR, while the TCRdb copy is restricted to in-frame clones and leaves out a portion. The profile shows 40,000 or so clones, about nine tenths of them singletons. The sequencing input was peripheral blood. The receptors stem from a man over 45 with active COVID-19.

This clone was detected only once. The rearrangement links TRBV11-2 to TRBJ2-2; D unclear. The CDR3 length is 13 residues. Trimming pared 4 bases from V and 1 base from J, leaving 4 bases between. Germline lookup yields CDR1 SGHAT and CDR2 FQNNGV. CDR3 nucleotides: TGTGCCAGCAGCTCTATGAACACCGGGGAGCTGTTTTTT. It yields the protein CASSSMNTGELFF.

This rearrangement joins TRBV6-2 or TRBV6-3 to TRBJ2-1; 7 bases align to TRBD2. CDR1 and CDR2 (germline): MNHEY, SVGEGT. V lost 0 bases, J lost 9 bases, and 8 bases stayed unmatched. This CDR3 region has 15 residues. The CDR3 bases are TGTGCCAGCAGTTACTCGAGGACTAGGCGCAGTGAGCAGTTCTTC. Protein sequence: CASSYSRTRRSEQFF.

This chain uses TRBV19 with TRBJ2-3, with D unclear. Germline V gene data show CDR1 as LNHDA and CDR2 as SQIVND (reference sequence). V was shortened by 1 base and J by 2 bases, with 10 bases between the two germline ends. The CDR3 has 15 amino acids. The CDR3 region is CASSIGERNTDTQYF. The CDR3 DNA follows: TGTGCCAGTAGTATAGGCGAGCGTAACACAGATACGCAGTATTTT.

V and J are TRBV4-1 and TRBJ2-1; 8 bases are shared with TRBD2. Germline trimming cut 0 bases from V and 6 bases from J; bases unmatched to any gene: 16. Germline lookup yields CDR1 MGHRA and CDR2 YSYEKL. This CDR3 is built from 19 residues. The DNA for the CDR3 is TGCGCCAGCAGCCAAGATTTGGGAGCGGGAGCTTATTATCGCAATGAGCAGTTCTTC. It yields the protein CASSQDLGAGAYYRNEQFF.

This clone was seen a handful of times. The chain couples TRBV6-5 to TRBJ2-1; D might be TRBD2 (6 bases). V was pared by 6 bases and J by 11 bases, with 20 bases between. In germline, CDR1 is MNHEY, CDR2 SVGAGI. The length of the CDR3 is 14 residues. Written as DNA, the CDR3 is TGTGCCAGCAGCACCGGGACGGGGAGGAGTAAGCAGTTCTTC. Its protein is CASSTGTGRSKQFF.

The CDR3 is CASSLAYSSSSYNEQFF. CDR3 sequence (DNA): TGTGCCAGCAGCTTGGCCTACTCTTCGAGCTCCTACAATGAGCAGTTCTTC. The chain couples TRBV5-6 to TRBJ2-1; D ambiguous. The CDR3 is 17 residues long. Germline CDR1 and CDR2: SGHDT and YYEEEE. Trimming took 0 bases from V and 0 from J, leaving 13 bases between them.

The chain employs TRBV6-2 or TRBV6-3 and TRBJ2-1; TRBD2 agrees at 8 bases. The length of the CDR3 is 17 residues. Germline CDR1 and CDR2: MNHEY and SVGEGT. V lost 2 bases, J lost 7 bases, and 13 bases stayed unmatched. CDR3 amino acids: CASSYLRGAGAINEQFF. CDR3 bases: TGTGCCAGCAGTTACCTCCGGGGAGCGGGGGCTATAAATGAGCAGTTCTTC.

The chain couples TRBV24-1 to TRBJ1-1; TRBD1 is a possible D gene (6 bases). Germline CDR1 is KGHDR and CDR2 is SFDVKD. The CDR3 covers 15 residues. Trimming pared 5 bases from V and 6 bases from J, leaving 18 bases between. CDR3 nucleotides: TGTGCCACCAGTGCTTGGGGGACAACGGAGTCTGAAGCTTTCTTT. As protein: CATSAWGTTESEAFF.

The rearrangement links TRBV28 to TRBJ2-7, with TRBD1 matching over 7 bases. CDR3 length: 15 amino acids. J lost 4 bases, V lost 6 bases, and 12 bases had no gene match. The V gene's germline CDR1 is MDHEN and CDR2 SYDVKM. CDR3 residues: CASSSPDRMAYEQYF. The CDR3, as DNA: TGTGCCAGCAGCTCTCCGGACAGGATGGCGTACGAGCAGTACTTC.

This chain uses TRBV7-2 with TRBJ2-7; maybe TRBD1 (6 bases). V shed 5 bases and J shed 5 bases, with 19 bases lying between them. CDR1 is SGHTA and CDR2 is FQGNSA in the germline V gene. The CDR3 runs 15 residues. The CDR3 sequence: CASSPRGGAKNEQYF. CDR3 sequence (DNA): TGTGCCAGCAGCCCCCGAGGGGGAGCCAAGAACGAGCAGTACTTC.

This clone was observed a handful of times. The chain is built from TRBV25-1 and TRBJ2-3, with unresolved D. The CDR3 spans 11 residues. V lost 3 bases to trimming and J lost 9 bases, with 7 bases between them. Germline V gives CDR1 MGHDK, CDR2 SYGVNS. The CDR3 sequence: CASSDSLTQYF. The CDR3 nucleotides read TGTGCCAGCAGTGATAGCCTAACGCAGTATTTT.

The genes are TRBV6-5 and TRBJ1-2; D perhaps matches TRBD1 (6 bases). Germline CDR1 reads MNHEY; CDR2 reads SVGAGI. The germline V and J ends were trimmed by 5 bases and 5 bases, with 18 bases remaining between them. The CDR3 has 15 amino acids. CDR3 protein: CASSTTGKDVYGYTF. The DNA for the CDR3 is TGTGCCAGCAGTACTACAGGGAAAGATGTTTATGGCTACACCTTC.

The rearrangement uses TRBV28 and TRBJ1-2; TRBD1 agrees at 7 bases. This CDR3 region has 13 residues. CDR1 is MDHEN and CDR2 is SYDVKM in the germline V gene. With 2 bases clipped from V and 7 bases from J, the junction kept 4 bases outside the gene matches. CDR3 DNA: TGTGCCAGCAGTTTAGTGACAGGGTTTGGCTACACCTTC. Amino acid sequence: CASSLVTGFGYTF.

The V gene is TRBV6-6, the J gene TRBJ2-7; 9 bases line up with TRBD1. Germline CDR1 MNHNY, CDR2 SVGAGI (reference sequence). This CDR3 is 14 amino acids long. Germline trimming cut 8 bases from V and 4 bases from J; bases unmatched to any gene: 9. DNA for the CDR3: TGTGCCAGCTGTGACCTGGACAGGGGTTACGAGCAGTACTTC. Its protein product is CASCDLDRGYEQYF.

The chain links TRBV7-3 to TRBJ1-3; D may be TRBD1 (5 bases). Germline V gene data show CDR1 as SGHTA and CDR2 as FQGTGA. This CDR3 comprises 15 residues. Trimming cost V 2 bases and J 0 bases, with 8 bases left between them. CDR3 in amino acids: CASSLGASSGNTIYF. Written as DNA, the CDR3 is TGTGCCAGCAGCTTAGGGGCAAGCTCTGGAAACACCATATATTTT.

The chain joins TRBV24-1 to TRBJ2-5; 7 nucleotides agree with TRBD2. V lost 7 bases, J lost 4 bases, and 5 bases stayed unmatched. CDR3 length equals 13 residues. The germline V gene encodes CDR1 KGHDR and CDR2 SFDVKD. CDR3 nucleotide sequence: TGTGCCACCAGCCCGGGGGGAGCAGAGACCCAGTACTTC. Amino acid sequence: CATSPGGAETQYF.

This chain uses TRBV9 with TRBJ2-3, with a tentative D call TRBD2 (5 bases). V was pared by 4 bases and J by 0 bases, with 9 bases between. This CDR3 region has 14 residues. Germline V lookup: CDR1 SGDLS, CDR2 YYNGEE. CDR3 DNA: TGTGCCAGCAGCCCCGGGGTTAGCACAGATACGCAGTATTTT. It yields the protein CASSPGVSTDTQYF.

The CDR3 bases are TGCAGCGTTGAAAGACAGCCCGGAGGGAGTGAAAAACTGTTTTTT. This codes for CSVERQPGGSEKLFF. V and J are TRBV29-1 and TRBJ1-4, with D possibly matching TRBD1 (5 bases). Per germline, CDR1 SQVTM and CDR2 ANQGSEA. This CDR3 contains 15 residues. Trimming pared 2 bases from V and 7 bases from J, leaving 17 bases between.

The chain is built from TRBV18 and TRBJ2-6; TRBD1 matches at 8 bases. V trimming: 3 bases; J trimming: 4 bases; junction bases outside the gene matches: 8. Germline V CDR1 and CDR2: KGHSH, LQKENI. The CDR3 spans 17 residues. Here the CDR3 reads CASSPTGVLAGANVLTF. The CDR3 DNA is TGTGCCAGCTCACCGACAGGGGTGCTGGCAGGGGCCAACGTCCTGACTTTC.

This clone was counted once. The V call is TRBV4-1, the J call TRBJ2-5; 10 bases match TRBD1. In germline, CDR1 is MGHRA, CDR2 YSYEKL. The CDR3 loop spans 16 amino acids. V trimming: 2 bases; J trimming: 4 bases; junction bases outside the gene matches: 7. The DNA for the CDR3 is TGCGCCAGCAGCCAACGGGGGACAGGGGTAGGAGAGACCCAGTACTTC. It codes for CASSQRGTGVGETQYF.

The CDR3 nucleotides read TGTGCCAGCAGCGCCGCAGGGAATGTTGGGGAGCAGTACTTC. Protein: CASSAAGNVGEQYF. The rearrangement uses TRBV9 and TRBJ2-7; tentative D call: TRBD1 (5 bases). The V end was cut by 3 bases, the J end by 7 bases, with 17 bases between. The CDR3 runs 14 residues. The V gene's germline CDR1 is SGDLS and CDR2 YYNGEE.

V gene TRBV6-1 combines with J gene TRBJ2-6, with D perhaps TRBD1 (5 bases). The V and J ends lost 4 bases and 0 bases respectively, with 13 bases between them. The CDR3 spans 17 residues. Germline V gene lookup returns CDR1 MNHNS and CDR2 SASEGT. CDR3 nucleotide sequence: TGTGCCAGCAGTGGACCCCGACAGCGCTCTGGGGCCAACGTCCTGACTTTC. It codes for CASSGPRQRSGANVLTF.

CDR3 in amino acids: CASSWGTSERNIQYF. CDR3 DNA sequence: TGTGCCAGCAGTTGGGGGACTAGCGAGAGAAACATTCAGTACTTC. V usage is TRBV6-6 and J usage is TRBJ2-4; 10 nucleotides match TRBD2. Germline values: CDR1 MNHNY, CDR2 SVGAGI (reference sequence). V shed 4 bases, J shed 6 bases, and the junction held 6 bases outside the gene matches. The CDR3 runs 15 residues.

The CDR3 DNA reads TGTGCCAGCAGCTCTGGCCCAGGGGCGCAGTATTTT. It codes for CASSSGPGAQYF. This rearrangement joins TRBV6-5 to TRBJ2-3, with a possible D match to TRBD1 (6 bases). This CDR3 region has 12 residues. Trimming pared 6 bases from V and 10 bases from J, leaving 14 bases between. Germline CDR1 reads MNHEY; CDR2 reads SVGAGI.